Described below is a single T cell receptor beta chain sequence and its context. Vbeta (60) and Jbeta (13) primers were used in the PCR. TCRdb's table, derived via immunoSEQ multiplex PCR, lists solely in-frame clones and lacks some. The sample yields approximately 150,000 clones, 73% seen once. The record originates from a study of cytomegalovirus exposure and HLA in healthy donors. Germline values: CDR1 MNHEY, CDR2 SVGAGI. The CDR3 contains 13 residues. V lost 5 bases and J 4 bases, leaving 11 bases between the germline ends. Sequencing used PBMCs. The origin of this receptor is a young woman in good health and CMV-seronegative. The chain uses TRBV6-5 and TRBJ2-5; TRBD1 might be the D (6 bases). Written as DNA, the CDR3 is TGTGCCAGCAGTCCCGGACAGATAGAGACCCAGTACTTC. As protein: CASSPGQIETQYF.